This record concerns one T cell receptor (beta chain) sequence. This entry is derived from a study of blood T cell repertoires in COVID-19. Germline-derived CDR1 and CDR2 are SGDLS and YYNGEE. The CDR3 contains 15 residues. Trimming removed 2 bases from V and 0 bases from J; junction bases left unmatched: 2. TCRdb's table, derived via immunoSEQ multiplex PCR, lists solely in-frame clones and lacks some. The data hold tens of thousands of clones, with roughly 85% observed a single time. The gene calls are TRBV9 and TRBJ2-5; 9 positions match TRBD1. Material: peripheral blood. The receptor's source is a human donor in a cohort sampled during active COVID-19. CDR3 in DNA: TGTGCCAGCAGCGTCGGGACAGGGTACCAAGAGACCCAGTACTTC. It codes for CASSVGTGYQETQYF.